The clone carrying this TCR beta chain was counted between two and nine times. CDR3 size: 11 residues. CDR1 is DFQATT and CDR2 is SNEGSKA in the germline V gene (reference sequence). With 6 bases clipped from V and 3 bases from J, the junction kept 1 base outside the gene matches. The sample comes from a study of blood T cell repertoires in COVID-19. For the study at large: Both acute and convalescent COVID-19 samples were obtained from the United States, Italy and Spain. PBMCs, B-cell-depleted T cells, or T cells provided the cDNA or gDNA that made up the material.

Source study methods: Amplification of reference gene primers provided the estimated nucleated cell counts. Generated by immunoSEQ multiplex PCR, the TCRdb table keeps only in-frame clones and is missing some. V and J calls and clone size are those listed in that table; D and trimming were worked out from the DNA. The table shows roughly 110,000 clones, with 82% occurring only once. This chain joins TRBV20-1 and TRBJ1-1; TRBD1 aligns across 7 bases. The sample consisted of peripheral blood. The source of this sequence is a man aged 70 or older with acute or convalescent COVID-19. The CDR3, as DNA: TGCAGTGCGGGGACAGACACTGAAGCTTTCTTT. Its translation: CSAGTDTEAFF.